This T cell receptor beta chain was retrieved from a study of T cell responses to AZD1222 COVID-19 vaccine. With regard to this clone: Its antigen is unknown.

Repertoires were generated with immunoSEQ multiplex PCR, while TCRdb's copy carries only in-frame clones and drops some. The sample consists of 140,000 to 150,000 clones, under 95% of them appearing once. The ends were cut back, 4 bases at V and 3 bases at J, with 9 bases in the middle. Germline V CDR1 and CDR2: SGHTA, FQGNSA. This CDR3 is built from 13 residues. The study, taken as a whole, reports: It should be noted that donors were predominantly white British and more often female, and clonal diversity was possibly underestimated. Researchers report vaccine-associated CD4 TCRs spanning spike, with dominance at 160-218 and 743-854.

V gene TRBV7-2 combines with J gene TRBJ1-1; maybe TRBD1 (5 bases). This clonotype originated in an adult in good health. Sequenced here: peripheral blood, sampled on day 0 of AZD1222 vaccination. DNA of the CDR3: TGTGCCAGCAGCTCTCAAGGGGACACTGAAGCTTTCTTT. Translated, it gives CASSSQGDTEAFF.